These 9 T cell receptor beta chains originate from one sample sequenced in a study of blood T cell repertoires in COVID-19. Assay: immunoSEQ multiplex PCR; the TCRdb copy retains only in-frame clones and omits some. The sample has roughly 160,000 clones; about 88% are singletons. Material for sequencing was peripheral blood. The receptor source for this set is a man aged 55 to 69 with acute or convalescent COVID-19.

This sequence joins TRBV7-9 and TRBJ1-1; D ambiguous. Germline V gene lookup returns CDR1 SEHNR and CDR2 FQNEAQ (reference sequence). The germline V and J ends were trimmed by 4 bases and 4 bases, with 13 bases remaining between them. This CDR3 is built from 14 residues. The CDR3: CASSSLEGITEAFF. Written as DNA, the CDR3 is TGTGCCAGCAGCTCTTTAGAGGGCATCACTGAAGCTTTCTTT.

For the CDR3, the DNA is TGTGCCAGTACCCCGTACGGGGGTGTGGGAAATGAGCAGTTCTTC. Its protein is CASTPYGGVGNEQFF. The chain has TRBV19 and TRBJ2-1; D perhaps matches TRBD2 (6 bases). Trimming shortened V by 7 bases and J by 7 bases, and 20 bases separated the two germline ends. CDR3 length equals 15 residues. Looked up from germline, CDR1 is LNHDA and CDR2 is SQIVND (reference sequence).

The chain couples TRBV9 to TRBJ2-5; 7 bases line up with TRBD2. The CDR3 loop spans 15 amino acids. Germline V gene sequence: CDR1 SGDLS, CDR2 YYNGEE. J lost 5 bases, V lost 0 bases, and 7 bases had no gene match. CDR3 nucleotide sequence: TGTGCCAGCAGCGTAGGCGGGGGACCACATGAGACCCAGTACTTC. Its translation is CASSVGGGPHETQYF.

This chain links TRBV11-3 with TRBJ2-3; 13 positions agree with TRBD2. Germline CDR1 reads SGHNT; CDR2 reads YENEEA. This CDR3 comprises 17 residues. Trimming cost V 3 bases and J 3 bases; bases outside gene matches: 6. The CDR3 DNA follows: TGTGCCAGCAGCTTGGGTTGGACTAGCGGGAGTACAGATACGCAGTATTTT. Translated, it gives CASSLGWTSGSTDTQYF.

J is TRBJ2-1 and V is TRBV11-3; a weak D match, TRBD2 (5 bases). Germline CDR1 and CDR2: SGHNT and YENEEA. Trimming pared 2 bases from V and 7 bases from J, leaving 6 bases between. This CDR3 is 12 amino acids long. The CDR3 bases are TGTGCCAGCAGCTTATCGGGAAATGAGCAGTTCTTC. This gives the protein CASSLSGNEQFF.

V and J are TRBV2 and TRBJ2-3; TRBD2 aligns across 7 bases. Germline V CDR1 and CDR2: SNHLY, FYNNEI. The CDR3 is made up of 14 amino acids. Trimming took 1 base from V and 4 from J; bases not matched to a gene: 2. Here the CDR3 reads CASSEGGRADTQYF. The CDR3 coding sequence is TGTGCCAGCAGTGAAGGGGGGAGGGCAGATACGCAGTATTTT.

The chain uses TRBV6-2 or TRBV6-3 and TRBJ1-3; 11 bases agree with TRBD1. CDR1 is MNHEY and CDR2 is SVGEGT in the germline V gene. V lost 6 bases, J lost 0 bases, and 10 bases stayed unmatched. This CDR3 has 18 amino acids. The CDR3 spells CASSAGTGGAGSGNTIYF. In DNA, the CDR3 is TGTGCCAGCAGCGCCGGGACAGGGGGAGCCGGCTCTGGAAACACCATATATTTT.

This clone was picked up one time. V gene TRBV5-1 combines with J gene TRBJ1-2; 9 positions agree with TRBD1. Germline-derived CDR1 and CDR2 are SGHRS and YFSETQ. This CDR3 contains 18 residues. The V segment lost 3 bases and the J segment 4 bases; nucleotides outside the gene matches: 16. The CDR3 here is CASSSPSGQGPTSYGYTF. The CDR3 DNA sequence: TGCGCCAGCAGCTCTCCCTCGGGACAGGGCCCCACCTCCTATGGCTACACCTTC.

J is TRBJ2-1 and V is TRBV7-2; weak D call: TRBD2 (6 bases). CDR3 length: 12 amino acids. The V end was cut by 3 bases, the J end by 12 bases, with 12 bases between. Germline CDR1 is SGHTA and CDR2 is FQGNSA. DNA for the CDR3: TGTGCCAGCAGCTTCGGGCGGGAAGGGCAGTTCTTC. It is translated as CASSFGREGQFF.